This T cell receptor (beta chain) is from a study of T-cell reconstitution after alpha-beta-depleted transplantation in children. General observations from the study: Newly made T cells mostly supplied T-cell counts and diversity one year after transplant. Recipient T cells and thymic progenitors that survived gave rise to the high TCRbeta diversity observed at day 60 in some patients.

Trimming took 6 bases from V and 3 from J; bases not matched to a gene: 11. CDR1 is MNHEY, CDR2 SMNVEV, per germline (reference sequence). The CDR3 sequence is 16 residues long. The library targeted TCRbeta and was prepared with unique molecular identifiers. From the PCR reads, TCRdb called clonotypes with MiXCR, one entry per CDR3 protein. Among about 70,000 distinct CDR3 sequences listed, under 13% were seen once. This clonotype showed up many times. Its target is not known. The chain recombines TRBV27 with TRBJ2-1; 7 bases align to TRBD2. Sequencing was performed on PBMCs, taken before TCRalphabeta/CD19-depleted stem cell transplant. This clonotype was sampled from a boy between 10 and 17 years old with acute myeloid leukemia, due to receive a stem cell transplant. This chain's CDR3 is CASRRGGTVFYNEQFF. CDR3 nucleotides: TGTGCCAGCAGGCGCGGGGGAACGGTCTTCTACAATGAGCAGTTCTTC.